Listed here are 10 T cell receptor beta chains from one sample, sequenced in a study of neurological immune-mediated disorders. TCRdb itself ran the 5' RACE reads through MiXCR, one entry per CDR3 protein. The profile shows 90,000 to 150,000 distinct CDR3 sequences, approximately 3.2% of them singletons. The sample comprised PBMCs. All receptors come from a woman in her 30s with multiple sclerosis.

This clonotype was counted ten times or more. The chain carries TRBV5-1 and TRBJ1-2, with 10 bases aligning to TRBD1. With V trimmed by 4 bases and J by 4 bases, 7 bases remained unmatched. The CDR3 sequence is 15 residues long. Germline V lookup: CDR1 SGHRS, CDR2 YFSETQ. Written as DNA, the CDR3 is TGCGCCAGCAGCGAGGGACAGGGGATTGGCTATGGCTACACCTTC. Translating it yields CASSEGQGIGYGYTF. Drawing the rest from reference TRBV5-1 and TRBJ1-2, the complete variable domain is KAGVTQTPRYLIKTRGQQVTLSCSPISGHRSVSWYQQTPGQGLQFLFEYFSETQRNKGNFPGRFSGRQFSNSRSEMNVSTLELGDSALYLCASSEGQGIGYGYTFGSGTRLTVV.

This clonotype was counted at least ten times. The V and J genes are TRBV11-3 and TRBJ1-1; D possibly corresponds to TRBD1 (6 bases). The CDR3 spans 15 residues. Germline lookup yields CDR1 SGHNT and CDR2 YENEEA. The V gene lost 1 base and the J gene lost 1 base, with 10 bases spanning the gap. CDR3 amino acids: CASSLGGRPNTEAFF. The CDR3 region has the DNA TGTGCCAGCAGCTTAGGGGGGCGGCCGAACACTGAAGCTTTCTTT.

This clonotype was seen at least ten times. The chain recombines TRBV28 with TRBJ1-2; D is undetermined. Germline loops: CDR1 MDHEN, CDR2 SYDVKM. V was cut by 3 bases and J by 0 bases, with 5 bases left in between. This CDR3 has 13 residues. As DNA, the CDR3 is TGTGCCAGCAGTTTGGGCACTAACTATGGCTACACCTTC. Translated, it gives CASSLGTNYGYTF.

V gene TRBV20-1 combines with J gene TRBJ1-4, with D maybe TRBD1 (5 bases). The CDR3 runs to 13 residues. V lost 6 bases, J lost 7 bases, and 15 bases lay in between. Germline loops: CDR1 DFQATT, CDR2 SNEGSKA (reference sequence). This chain's CDR3 is CSATRDGPEKLFF. Here the CDR3 DNA reads TGCAGTGCAACCCGGGACGGCCCTGAAAAACTGTTTTTT.

This clonotype was observed at least ten times. The CDR3 spells CASSISGGDYEQYF. In DNA, the CDR3 is TGTGCCAGCAGCATTAGCGGGGGAGACTACGAGCAGTACTTC. The chain joins TRBV9 to TRBJ2-7, with 9 nucleotides matching TRBD2. V shed 4 bases, J shed 3 bases, and the junction held 5 bases outside the gene matches. The CDR3 is 14 residues long. Germline V CDR1 and CDR2: SGDLS, YYNGEE.

This clonotype was found a few times. This chain joins TRBV29-1 and TRBJ2-2; D not certain. Per the germline V gene, CDR1 is SQVTM and CDR2 is ANQGSEA. The CDR3 contains 13 residues. Trimming cost V 5 bases and J 3 bases, with 10 bases left between them. CDR3 sequence: CSVSDLYTGELFF. The CDR3 coding sequence is TGCAGCGTTTCGGATTTGTACACCGGGGAGCTGTTTTTT.

There are many counts of this clonotype. The chain joins TRBV29-1 to TRBJ2-1, with TRBD2 identical over 7 bases. V trimming: 4 bases; J trimming: 0 bases; junction bases outside the gene matches: 9. CDR1 is SQVTM, CDR2 ANQGSEA, per germline. The CDR3 runs 16 residues. CDR3 loop: CSVVGTTFSSYNEQFF. The DNA of the CDR3 is TGCAGCGTTGTTGGGACTACCTTTAGCTCCTACAATGAGCAGTTCTTC.

This clonotype was counted at least ten times. The chain has TRBV7-8 and TRBJ2-7, with a weak D call TRBD1 (7 bases). The V end lost 4 bases, the J end lost 5 bases, and 12 bases lay between the germline ends. CDR3 length: 13 amino acids. CDR1 SGHVS and CDR2 FQNEAQ come from the germline V gene. The CDR3 region is CASSSGGRDEQYF. CDR3 coding DNA: TGTGCCAGCAGCTCAGGGGGGCGGGACGAGCAGTACTTC.

This clonotype was observed many times. The chain combines TRBV25-1 with TRBJ1-4; possibly TRBD1 for D (5 bases). Germline CDR1 is MGHDK and CDR2 is SYGVNS. The CDR3 totals 17 residues. The germline V and J ends were trimmed by 4 bases and 0 bases, with 15 bases remaining between them. The CDR3: CASSVTGDFSTNEKLFF. The CDR3 DNA reads as TGTGCCAGCAGTGTAACCGGGGACTTCTCAACTAATGAAAAACTGTTTTTT.

This clonotype was counted a few times. The chain has TRBV7-9 and TRBJ1-2; tentatively, D is TRBD1 (6 bases). Germline V gene lookup returns CDR1 SEHNR and CDR2 FQNEAQ (reference sequence). The CDR3 totals 15 residues. The ends were cut back, 5 bases at V and 5 bases at J, with 18 bases in the middle. The CDR3 sequence: CASSAQQGFLYGYTF. In DNA, the CDR3 is TGTGCCAGCAGCGCCCAGCAGGGGTTTCTATATGGCTACACCTTC.